Listed below are T cell receptor beta chains from one sample, sequenced in a study of regulatory T cells in long-lasting Graves disease. In TCRdb, the multiplex PCR reads were re-called with MiXCR into one record per CDR3 protein. The table includes over 450,000 distinct CDR3 sequences, 9.5% to 15% detected once. This sample was shared with a second study, whose subject was T cells in Graves' hyperthyroidism and ophthalmopathy.

The sequences come from peripheral blood mononuclear cells (PBMCs), collected at new diagnosis, from a patient treated with antithyroid drugs. The receptors originated from a woman between 25 and 40 years old with Graves disease. Both conserved end residues are part of each CDR3. The order of the fields is V gene, J gene, D gene, clone size, CDR3 protein, CDR3 DNA. D genes are given only for firm matches. Only part of the rows carry a size: once, few, many, or a class if the clone is expanded.

V: TRBV10-3; J: TRBJ2-2; D: TRBD1; size: many; CDR3: CAISPRQGVNTGELFF; DNA: TGTGCCATCAGCCCCAGACAGGGAGTGAACACCGGGGAGCTGTTTTTT
V: TRBV14; J: TRBJ2-1; D: NA; size: NA; CDR3: CASSQGWLKFF; DNA: TGTGCCAGCAGCCAAGGATGGTTGAAGTTCTTC
V: TRBV19; J: TRBJ1-2; D: TRBD1; size: few; CDR3: CASSRTGTGEYGYTF; DNA: TGTGCCAGTAGTAGGACCGGGACAGGGGAATATGGCTACACCTTC
V: TRBV7-3; J: TRBJ2-3; D: NA; size: NA; CDR3: CASSPETRDTQYF; DNA: TGTGCCAGCAGCCCCGAGACAAGGGATACGCAGTATTTT
V: TRBV30; J: TRBJ2-1; D: TRBD2; size: few; CDR3: CAWRDLGLAGKQFF; DNA: TGTGCCTGGAGAGACTTAGGACTAGCGGGAAAGCAGTTCTTC
V: TRBV24-1; J: TRBJ1-5; D: TRBD1; size: NA; CDR3: CATSGGGTGRSPQHF; DNA: TGTGCCACCAGTGGGGGCGGGACAGGCCGCTCGCCCCAGCATTTT
V: TRBV2; J: TRBJ2-1; D: TRBD1; size: many; CDR3: CASSEAPGQPRNNEQFF; DNA: TGTGCCAGCAGTGAAGCCCCGGGACAGCCCAGGAACAATGAGCAGTTCTTC
V: TRBV27; J: TRBJ2-1; D: TRBD2; size: many; CDR3: CASSSKPVRLAGGSYNEQFF; DNA: TGTGCCAGCAGTTCAAAGCCCGTCAGACTAGCGGGAGGATCCTACAATGAGCAGTTCTTC
V: TRBV4-3; J: TRBJ1-2; D: NA; size: many; CDR3: CASSQDRRVFGYGYTF; DNA: TGCGCCAGCAGCCAAGATCGGAGAGTCTTTGGCTATGGCTACACCTTC
V: TRBV6-5; J: TRBJ2-4; D: TRBD2; size: few; CDR3: CASSFSGLAVSKNIQYF; DNA: TGTGCCAGCAGTTTCTCCGGACTAGCCGTCTCTAAAAACATTCAGTACTTC
V: TRBV11-2; J: TRBJ1-2; D: NA; size: many; CDR3: CASSLDHGQGSYTF; DNA: TGTGCCAGCAGCTTAGATCACGGGCAGGGGAGCTACACCTTC
V: TRBV9; J: TRBJ2-1; D: NA; size: many; CDR3: CASSPWDRPTYNEQFF; DNA: TGTGCCAGCAGCCCCTGGGACCGCCCCACCTACAATGAGCAGTTCTTC
V: TRBV6-2/TRBV6-3; J: TRBJ2-7; D: NA; size: few; CDR3: CASTLANHEQYF; DNA: TGTGCCAGCACGCTAGCTAACCACGAGCAGTACTTC
V: TRBV6-1; J: TRBJ2-2; D: NA; size: NA; CDR3: CASSPNFLAAELFF; DNA: TGTGCCAGCAGCCCGAATTTTTTGGCCGCCGAGCTGTTTTTT
V: TRBV28; J: TRBJ1-2; D: NA; size: many; CDR3: CASSDRLSYTF; DNA: TGTGCCAGCAGCGACCGCCTAAGCTACACCTTC
V: TRBV19; J: TRBJ1-5; D: NA; size: few; CDR3: CASSPGLNNQPQHF; DNA: TGTGCCAGTAGTCCGGGACTCAACAATCAGCCCCAGCATTTT
V: TRBV7-8; J: TRBJ2-7; D: NA; size: many; CDR3: CASSLLIGRSSYEQYF; DNA: TGTGCCAGCAGCTTACTTATAGGTCGTAGCTCCTACGAGCAGTACTTC
V: TRBV19; J: TRBJ2-3; D: NA; size: NA; CDR3: CASSISSSGTDTQYF; DNA: TGTGCCAGTAGTATAAGTAGTAGCGGCACAGATACGCAGTATTTT
V: TRBV15; J: TRBJ1-1; D: TRBD1; size: NA; CDR3: CATSRDPGTGEGEAFF; DNA: TGTGCCACCAGCAGAGACCCCGGTACAGGGGAAGGAGAAGCTTTCTTT
V: TRBV7-8; J: TRBJ2-3; D: TRBD1; size: many; CDR3: CASQQGHGTDTQYF; DNA: TGTGCCAGCCAACAGGGGCACGGGACAGATACGCAGTATTTT
V: TRBV19; J: TRBJ2-2; D: TRBD2; size: many; CDR3: CASSMSREAAGELFF; DNA: TGTGCCAGTAGTATGTCGCGGGAGGCGGCCGGGGAGCTGTTTTTT
V: TRBV4-1; J: TRBJ1-5; D: NA; size: NA; CDR3: CASSQAQGRQPQHF; DNA: TGCGCCAGCAGCCAAGCGCAGGGCCGGCAGCCCCAGCATTTT
V: TRBV3-1; J: TRBJ1-4; D: NA; size: NA; CDR3: CASSPRGAGEKLFF; DNA: TGTGCCAGCAGCCCGAGGGGAGCGGGGGAAAAACTGTTTTTT
V: TRBV7-9; J: TRBJ2-2; D: NA; size: few; CDR3: CASSHGGGELFF; DNA: TGTGCCAGCAGCCACGGTGGCGGGGAGCTGTTTTTT
V: TRBV6-2/TRBV6-3; J: TRBJ2-7; D: TRBD1; size: NA; CDR3: CASSSLGTGRVQYEQYF; DNA: TGTGCCAGCAGTTCCCTGGGGACAGGGCGAGTCCAATACGAGCAGTACTTC